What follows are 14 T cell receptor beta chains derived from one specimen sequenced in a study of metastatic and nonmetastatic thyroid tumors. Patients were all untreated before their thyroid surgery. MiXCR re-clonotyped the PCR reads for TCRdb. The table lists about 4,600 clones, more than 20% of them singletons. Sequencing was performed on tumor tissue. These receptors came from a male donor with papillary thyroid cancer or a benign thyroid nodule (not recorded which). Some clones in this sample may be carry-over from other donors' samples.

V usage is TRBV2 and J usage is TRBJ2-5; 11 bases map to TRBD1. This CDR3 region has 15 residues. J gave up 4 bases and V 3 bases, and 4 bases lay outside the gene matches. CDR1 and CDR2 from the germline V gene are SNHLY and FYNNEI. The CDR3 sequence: CASSDTGQGGETQYF. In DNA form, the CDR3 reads TGTGCCAGCAGTGACACGGGACAGGGGGGAGAGACCCAGTACTTC.

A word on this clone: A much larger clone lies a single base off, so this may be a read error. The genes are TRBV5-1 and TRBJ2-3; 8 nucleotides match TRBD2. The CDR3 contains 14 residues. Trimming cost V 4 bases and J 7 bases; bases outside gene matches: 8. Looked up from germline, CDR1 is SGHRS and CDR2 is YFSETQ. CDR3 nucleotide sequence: TGCGCCAGCAGCCCTCGAGCGGGAGCATATACGCAGTATTTT. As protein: CASSPRAGAYTQYF.

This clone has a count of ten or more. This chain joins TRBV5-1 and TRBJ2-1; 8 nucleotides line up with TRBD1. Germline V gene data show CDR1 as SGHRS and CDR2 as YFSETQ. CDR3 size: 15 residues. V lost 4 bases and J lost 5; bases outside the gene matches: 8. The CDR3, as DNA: TGCGCCAGCAGCATAGGGACAGGAGCTCACAATGAGCAGTTCTTC. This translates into CASSIGTGAHNEQFF.

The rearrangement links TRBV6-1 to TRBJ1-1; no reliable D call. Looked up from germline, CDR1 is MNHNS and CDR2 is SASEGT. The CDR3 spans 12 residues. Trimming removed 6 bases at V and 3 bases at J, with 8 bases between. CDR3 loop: CASRRSDTEAFF. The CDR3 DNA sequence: TGTGCCAGCAGGAGGTCGGACACTGAAGCTTTCTTT.

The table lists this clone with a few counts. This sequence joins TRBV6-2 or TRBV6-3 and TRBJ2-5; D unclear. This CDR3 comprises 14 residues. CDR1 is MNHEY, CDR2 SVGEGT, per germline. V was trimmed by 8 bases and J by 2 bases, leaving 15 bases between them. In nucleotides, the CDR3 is TGTGCCAGCGGGTTCGCCAGTATTCAAGAGACCCAGTACTTC. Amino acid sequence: CASGFASIQETQYF.

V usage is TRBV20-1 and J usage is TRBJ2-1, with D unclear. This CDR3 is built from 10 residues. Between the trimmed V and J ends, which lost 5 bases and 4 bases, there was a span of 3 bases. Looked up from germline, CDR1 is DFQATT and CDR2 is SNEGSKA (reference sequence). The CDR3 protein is CSAGYNEQFF. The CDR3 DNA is TGCAGTGCTGGATACAATGAGCAGTTCTTC.

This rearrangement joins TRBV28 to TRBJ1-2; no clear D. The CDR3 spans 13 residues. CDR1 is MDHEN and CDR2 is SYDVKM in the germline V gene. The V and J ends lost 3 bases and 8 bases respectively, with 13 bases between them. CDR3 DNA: TGTGCCAGCAGTTTCCCTCTGGACCTGGGCTACACCTTC. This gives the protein CASSFPLDLGYTF.

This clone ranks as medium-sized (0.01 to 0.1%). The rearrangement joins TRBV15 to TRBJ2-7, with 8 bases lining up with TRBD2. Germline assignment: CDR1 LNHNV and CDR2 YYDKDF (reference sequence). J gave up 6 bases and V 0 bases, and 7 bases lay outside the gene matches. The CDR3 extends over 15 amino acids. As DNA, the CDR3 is TGTGCCACCAGCAGAGATCTGGCGGGAGGTGCCGAGCAGTACTTC. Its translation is CATSRDLAGGAEQYF.

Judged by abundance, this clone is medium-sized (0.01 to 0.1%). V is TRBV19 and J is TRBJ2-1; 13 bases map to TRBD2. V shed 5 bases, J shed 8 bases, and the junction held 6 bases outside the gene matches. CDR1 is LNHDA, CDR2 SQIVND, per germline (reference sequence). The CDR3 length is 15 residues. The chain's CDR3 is CASSSRTSGSDEQFF. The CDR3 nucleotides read TGTGCCAGTAGTTCCCGGACTAGCGGGAGTGATGAGCAGTTCTTC.

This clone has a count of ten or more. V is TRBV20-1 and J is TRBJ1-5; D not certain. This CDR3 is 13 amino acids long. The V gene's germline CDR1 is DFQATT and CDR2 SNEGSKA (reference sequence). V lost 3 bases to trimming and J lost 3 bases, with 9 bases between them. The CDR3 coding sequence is TGCAGTGCTAGCGAGTGGGCCAATCAGCCCCAGCATTTT. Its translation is CSASEWANQPQHF.

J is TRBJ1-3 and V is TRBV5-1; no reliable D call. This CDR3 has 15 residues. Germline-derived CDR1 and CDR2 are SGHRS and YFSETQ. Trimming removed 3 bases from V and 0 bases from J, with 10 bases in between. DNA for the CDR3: TGCGCCAGCAGCTCGGACGGATTCTCTGGAAACACCATATATTTT. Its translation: CASSSDGFSGNTIYF.

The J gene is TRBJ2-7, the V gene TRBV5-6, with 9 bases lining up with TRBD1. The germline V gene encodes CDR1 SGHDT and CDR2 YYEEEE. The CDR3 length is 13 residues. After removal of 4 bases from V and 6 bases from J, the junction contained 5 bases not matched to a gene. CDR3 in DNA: TGTGCCAGCAGCCCCGGGACAGGGAGCGAGCAGTACTTC. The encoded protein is CASSPGTGSEQYF.

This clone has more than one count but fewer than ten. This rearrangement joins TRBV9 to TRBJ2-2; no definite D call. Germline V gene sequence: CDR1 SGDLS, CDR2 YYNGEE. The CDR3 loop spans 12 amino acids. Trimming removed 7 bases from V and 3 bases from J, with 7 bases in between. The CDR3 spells CASRWDTGELFF. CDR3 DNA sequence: TGTGCCAGCCGGTGGGACACCGGGGAGCTGTTTTTT.

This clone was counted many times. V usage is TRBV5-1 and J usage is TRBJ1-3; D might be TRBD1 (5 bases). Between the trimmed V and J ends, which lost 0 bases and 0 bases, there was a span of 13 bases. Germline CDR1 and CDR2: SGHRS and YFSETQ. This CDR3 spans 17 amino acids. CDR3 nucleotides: TGCGCCAGCAGCTTGGACAACCGGGACGGCTCTGGAAACACCATATATTTT. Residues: CASSLDNRDGSGNTIYF.